Included here is one T cell receptor (beta chain) sequence, with context. Antigen specificity is unknown. Sorting that relied on CD45RO/CCR7/CD25/CD127/CD95/CD27 yielded CD4+ naive, central memory, regulatory and stem cell-like memory cells. The sample originates from a study of beta chain features in type 1 diabetes. Study findings and constraints: Within the patient group, naive, central memory and Treg TCRB repertoires appeared more similar to each other than within healthy donors. Patients with type 1 diabetes carried fewer insertions and had more deletions at their VDJ junctions.

The sequenced template was cDNA made from the entire isolated RNA. Sequencing was performed with immunoSEQ multiplex PCR; in TCRdb, only in-frame clones are kept and a portion is missing. The repertoire holds around 500,000 clones, with about an eighth as singletons. Between the trimmed V and J ends, which lost 9 bases and 4 bases, there was a span of 19 bases. Germline V gene sequence: CDR1 MNHEY, CDR2 SMNVEV (reference sequence). The CDR3 length is 15 residues. Material for sequencing was naive CD4+ T cells from blood. This TCR was recovered from a woman younger than 30 in good health. The rearrangement links TRBV27 to TRBJ2-4; either TRBD1 or TRBD2 may supply D (5 bases each). CDR3 sequence reads: CASRRTTGAKNIQYF. The CDR3, as DNA: TGTGCCAGTCGGAGGACCACCGGGGCTAAAAACATTCAGTACTTC.